The clone carrying this T cell receptor (beta chain) was counted a single time. Generated by immunoSEQ multiplex PCR, the TCRdb table keeps only in-frame clones and is missing some. Here the sample spans roughly 700,000 clones, 85% to 90% being singletons. This entry comes from a study of blood T cell repertoires in COVID-19. The V end was cut by 3 bases, the J end by 3 bases, with 9 bases between. CDR1 is LGHNA, CDR2 YSLEER, per germline. CDR3 length: 13 amino acids. The TCR originated in a woman younger than 30 with acute or convalescent COVID-19. The sequenced sample was peripheral blood. This rearrangement joins TRBV4-3 to TRBJ2-7; D is uncertain. The CDR3 sequence: CASSQGLYYEQYF. The CDR3 DNA follows: TGCGCCAGCAGCCAGGGCCTTTACTACGAGCAGTACTTC.